The sequence of this T cell receptor beta chain was determined in a study of identical twins. From the 5' RACE reads, TCRdb called clonotypes with MiXCR, one entry per CDR3 protein. The sample consists of 400,000 to 500,000 distinct CDR3 sequences, roughly 13% of them appearing once. This CDR3 has 14 amino acids. The V segment lost 7 bases and the J segment 1 base; nucleotides outside the gene matches: 5. The V gene's germline CDR1 is ENHRY and CDR2 SYGVKD. The data were also submitted as part of a second study, on yellow fever vaccine responses in identical twins.

This receptor was obtained from a woman under 30 in good health. The chain couples TRBV10-3 to TRBJ2-7, with TRBD1 matching over 9 bases. The sequencing sample was made of CD4+ T cells sorted from blood. In nucleotides, the CDR3 is TGTGCCATCACTCAGACAGGGGGGTCCTACGAGCAGTACTTC. It translates to CAITQTGGSYEQYF.